One sample yielded the 21 T cell receptor beta chains listed below, sequenced in a study of T cell clusters in autoimmune cytopenias. One tube held mixed TRB-A and TRB-B primer pools for touch-down PCR. TCRdb reprocessed the multiplex PCR reads, with one entry per CDR3 protein and no DNA. The sample totals approximately 2,000 distinct CDR3 sequences. Each sample's input was 200 to 300 ng genomic DNA, about 38,000 genome equivalents. The sequencing sample was made of peripheral blood. These receptors were collected from a human donor with an autoimmune cytopenia or autoimmune hepatitis (not recorded which).

By frequency, this clonotype is medium-sized (0.01 to 0.1%). This chain joins TRBV7-9 and TRBJ2-7. In germline, CDR1 is SEHNR, CDR2 FQNEAQ (reference sequence). CDR3 length: 12 residues. CDR3 region: CASSFEIDEQYF.

Frequency places this clonotype as medium-sized. CDR3 sequence: CASSQGLAGVETQYF. The chain carries TRBV6-5 and TRBJ2-5; TCRdb picks TRBD2, but there is no DNA to check that call. The CDR3 totals 15 residues. In germline, CDR1 is MNHEY, CDR2 SVGAGI.

The rearrangement uses TRBV20-1 and TRBJ1-5; TCRdb picks TRBD1, but there is no DNA to check that call. Germline lookup yields CDR1 DFQATT and CDR2 SNEGSKA (reference sequence). CDR3 size: 15 residues. Here the CDR3 reads CSAIDSDRVYQPQHF.

In terms of frequency, this clonotype is medium-sized. The chain carries TRBV27 and TRBJ2-5; the D call of TRBD1 rests on TCRdb alone, since no DNA is present to check it. The CDR3 length is 13 residues. CDR1 and CDR2 from the germline V gene are MNHEY and SMNVEV (reference sequence). CDR3 protein: CASSLYRGETQYF.

This clonotype shows up as medium-sized by frequency. The chain recombines TRBV27 with TRBJ2-1; TCRdb's D call, TRBD2, is unchecked because there is no DNA. The CDR3 totals 13 residues. CDR1 MNHEY and CDR2 SMNVEV come from the germline V gene (reference sequence). The CDR3 reads CASSWAEGNEQFF.

This clonotype is medium-sized by frequency. This chain connects TRBV12-3 or TRBV12-4 to TRBJ2-7; with no DNA, the TCRdb D assignment of TRBD2 cannot be verified. This CDR3 has 12 residues. This CDR3 is CASGETAYEQYF.

Judged by frequency, this clonotype is medium-sized. V gene TRBV5-4 combines with J gene TRBJ2-1; as DNA is missing, the TRBD2 call by TCRdb cannot be tested. The CDR3 length is 15 residues. Germline V gene sequence: CDR1 SGHNT, CDR2 YYREEE (reference sequence). CDR3 region: CASSFGRGGRNEQFF.

The chain is built from TRBV6-4 and TRBJ2-3; the D call from TCRdb, TRBD2, cannot be confirmed without DNA. Germline CDR1 MRHNA, CDR2 SNTAGT. The CDR3 is 14 residues long. This CDR3 reads CASSETSGTDTQYF.

CDR3 amino acids: CASSLAVGQGHEKLFF. The V and J genes are TRBV7-6 and TRBJ1-4. The CDR3 sequence is 16 residues long. The germline V gene has CDR1 SGHVS and CDR2 FNYEAQ.

Its frequency marks this clonotype as large (0.1 to 1%). The CDR3 loop is CSVRDVTYEQYF. The chain recombines TRBV29-1 with TRBJ2-7; the D call of TRBD1 rests on TCRdb alone, since no DNA is present to check it. CDR1 SQVTM and CDR2 ANQGSEA come from the germline V gene. CDR3 length: 12 residues.

This clonotype is labeled medium-sized based on frequency. The V gene is TRBV6-5, the J gene TRBJ2-7. This CDR3 has 14 residues. CDR1 and CDR2 (germline): MNHEY, SVGAGI. The CDR3 sequence is CASSYSEGAYEQYF.

In terms of frequency, this clonotype is medium-sized. The chain employs TRBV27 and TRBJ2-3; the TCRdb D gene call, TRBD2, has no DNA to confirm it. The CDR3 consists of 18 residues. Germline lookup yields CDR1 MNHEY and CDR2 SMNVEV (reference sequence). Here the CDR3 reads CASSLSSVGLAARDTQYF.

The CDR3 loop is CASSFAGGHTEAFF. This rearrangement joins TRBV5-6 to TRBJ1-1. This CDR3 is 14 amino acids long. Germline CDR1 reads SGHDT; CDR2 reads YYEEEE.

The gene calls are TRBV10-3 and TRBJ2-5; absent DNA, TCRdb's TRBD2 call cannot be checked. Per germline, CDR1 ENHRY and CDR2 SYGVKD. The CDR3 runs to 16 residues. CDR3 region: CAISLAGGVIQETQYF.

V and J are TRBV30 and TRBJ2-7; the D gene TCRdb calls, TRBD2, cannot be checked with no DNA. The CDR3 contains 13 residues. Per germline, CDR1 GTSNPN and CDR2 SVGIG (reference sequence). The CDR3 here is CAWSSGISYEQYF.

Measured by frequency, this clonotype is medium-sized. The chain carries TRBV12-3 or TRBV12-4 and TRBJ1-6; the D call from TCRdb, TRBD1, cannot be confirmed without DNA. The CDR3 is 13 amino acids. The CDR3 loop is CASRRDSNSPLHF.

The chain uses TRBV5-4 and TRBJ2-3. CDR3 length: 11 amino acids. CDR1 is SGHNT, CDR2 YYREEE, per germline (reference sequence). The CDR3 protein is CASSLGDTQYF.

Judged by frequency, this clonotype is medium-sized (0.01 to 0.1%). This chain connects TRBV30 to TRBJ2-1; TCRdb reports TRBD1, a call that lacks DNA to check it against. The CDR3 sequence is 16 residues long. Germline CDR1 is GTSNPN and CDR2 is SVGIG (reference sequence). The CDR3 sequence is CAWSGTGRGSYNEQFF.

Judged by frequency, this clonotype is medium-sized (0.01 to 0.1%). The V gene is TRBV29-1, the J gene TRBJ2-1; TCRdb picks TRBD2, but there is no DNA to check that call. The CDR3 runs 15 residues. Germline CDR1 reads SQVTM; CDR2 reads ANQGSEA. The CDR3 sequence is CSVGGGLAGSGEQFF.

This clonotype registers medium-sized (0.01 to 0.1%) by frequency. This rearrangement joins TRBV27 to TRBJ1-5; checking the TCRdb D call of TRBD1 is not possible without DNA. Germline V lookup: CDR1 MNHEY, CDR2 SMNVEV (reference sequence). This CDR3 has 12 residues. CDR3 sequence: CASKTGDQPQHF.

This clonotype is labeled medium-sized based on frequency. The chain recombines TRBV19 with TRBJ2-7; lacking DNA, the TRBD1 call made by TCRdb goes unchecked. The CDR3 is made up of 14 amino acids. Germline CDR1 reads LNHDA; CDR2 reads SQIVND (reference sequence). CDR3 sequence reads: CASSRQGNTYEQYF.